This TCR beta chain stems from a study of T cells in pancreatic ductal adenocarcinoma. Points from the study as a whole: Comparisons of tumor and blood clonality may show falsely lower tumor diversity.

As concerns this clone: Its antigen is still unknown.

This table comes from immunoSEQ multiplex PCR, and its TCRdb copy is limited to in-frame clones, with some not included. Of 85,000 to 120,000 clones in the sample, about 95% were seen once. The selected patients with pancreatic ductal adenocarcinoma had surgery but no neoadjuvant therapy. The CDR3 length is 14 residues. V was trimmed by 8 bases and J by 0 bases, leaving 14 bases between them. Per the germline V gene, CDR1 is MNHNY and CDR2 is SVGAGI (reference sequence). The sequenced sample consisted of PBMCs. This rearrangement joins TRBV6-6 to TRBJ2-7, with a weak D call TRBD1 (6 bases). The receptor comes from a human donor with pancreatic ductal adenocarcinoma. CDR3 loop: CASQGTASSYEQYF. CDR3 in DNA: TGTGCCAGCCAGGGGACCGCTAGCTCCTACGAGCAGTACTTC.